These 22 T cell receptor beta chains originate from one sample sequenced in a study of blood T cell repertoires in COVID-19. Method: immunoSEQ multiplex PCR; TCRdb's copy keeps in-frame clones and lacks some. The sample consists of 150,000 to 200,000 clones, almost 90% of them appearing once. The sequencing input was peripheral blood. These receptors were taken from a man aged 50 to 59 with acute or convalescent COVID-19.

This sequence joins TRBV3-1 (or the pseudogene TRBV3-2) and TRBJ1-2; D is perhaps TRBD1 (6 bases). V was cut by 0 bases and J by 5 bases, with 19 bases left in between. Looked up from germline, CDR1 is LGHDT and CDR2 is YNNKEL (reference sequence). The CDR3 spans 17 residues. CDR3 sequence: CASSQDLMTQRGYGYTF. For the CDR3, the DNA is TGTGCCAGCAGCCAAGATCTAATGACCCAAAGGGGGTATGGCTACACCTTC.

This rearrangement joins TRBV7-2 to TRBJ1-4; perhaps TRBD1 as D (6 bases). The CDR3 runs to 15 residues. Germline V gene sequence: CDR1 SGHTA, CDR2 FQGNSA. With 2 bases removed from V and 0 bases from J, the gap between germline ends came to 7 bases. The CDR3 sequence: CASSLRGSTNEKLFF. CDR3 nucleotides: TGTGCCAGCAGCTTAAGGGGGTCAACTAATGAAAAACTGTTTTTT.

This sequence joins TRBV27 and TRBJ2-1; 9 bases fit TRBD2. Germline V gene lookup returns CDR1 MNHEY and CDR2 SMNVEV (reference sequence). V was pared by 2 bases and J by 4 bases, with 3 bases of the junction left unmatched. The CDR3 spans 15 residues. CDR3 protein: CASSLVAGGYNEQFF. The CDR3 DNA reads TGTGCCAGCAGTTTAGTGGCGGGAGGGTACAATGAGCAGTTCTTC.

The chain is built from TRBV7-3 and TRBJ2-1; D might be TRBD2 (6 bases). This CDR3 has 15 amino acids. Trimming removed 4 bases from V and 8 bases from J, with 18 bases in between. Per the germline V gene, CDR1 is SGHTA and CDR2 is FQGTGA. The CDR3 sequence: CASSSLGGMNDEQFF. The CDR3 region has the DNA TGTGCCAGCAGCTCACTAGGCGGGATGAACGATGAGCAGTTCTTC.

The gene calls are TRBV19 and TRBJ1-2, with D tentatively TRBD1 (5 bases). Trimming stripped 6 bases from V and 1 base from J, with 15 bases between. The CDR3 length is 15 residues. Germline CDR1 reads LNHDA; CDR2 reads SQIVND (reference sequence). CDR3 protein: CASRARDVVNYGYTF. The DNA of the CDR3 is TGTGCCAGTAGGGCGCGGGACGTGGTTAACTATGGCTACACCTTC.

The chain links TRBV11-2 to TRBJ2-2; 7 bases agree with TRBD2. V trimming: 5 bases; J trimming: 4 bases; junction bases outside the gene matches: 4. The CDR3 has 14 residues. The V gene's germline CDR1 is SGHAT and CDR2 FQNNGV. The DNA of the CDR3 is TGTGCCAGCAGCGCGGGGGTCGGCACCGGGGAGCTGTTTTTT. It encodes CASSAGVGTGELFF.

This clone was picked up one time. The chain combines TRBV2 with TRBJ1-2; TRBD1 matches at 7 bases. With 6 bases clipped from V and 6 bases from J, the junction kept 10 bases outside the gene matches. Germline values: CDR1 SNHLY, CDR2 FYNNEI. The CDR3 extends over 14 amino acids. The CDR3 region has the DNA TGTGCCAGCAGAATGATTCAGGGGGAGCATGGCTACACCTTC. Translated, it gives CASRMIQGEHGYTF.

The genes are TRBV11-3 and TRBJ2-7, with 8 positions matching TRBD1. The CDR3 is 13 amino acids. CDR1 is SGHNT, CDR2 YENEEA, per germline. V shed 5 bases and J 4 bases; nucleotides not matched to a gene: 4. This CDR3 is CASSQGQDYEQYF. The CDR3 region has the DNA TGTGCCAGCAGCCAGGGACAGGATTACGAGCAGTACTTC.

The rearrangement links TRBV5-1 to TRBJ1-2, with a possible D match to TRBD1 (6 bases). CDR1 is SGHRS, CDR2 YFSETQ, per germline. This CDR3 has 14 amino acids. V lost 0 bases, J lost 4 bases, and 10 bases lay in between. CDR3 bases: TGCGCCAGCAGCTTGGGGGACACCGCCTATGGCTACACCTTC. As protein: CASSLGDTAYGYTF.

J is TRBJ1-1 and V is TRBV6-5; 8 nucleotides match TRBD1. Germline trimming cut 7 bases from V and 4 bases from J; bases unmatched to any gene: 5. There are 13 residues in the CDR3. In germline, CDR1 is MNHEY, CDR2 SVGAGI. Here the CDR3 reads CASTPQGATEAFF. The DNA of the CDR3 is TGTGCCAGCACCCCGCAGGGGGCCACTGAAGCTTTCTTT.

This clone occurred a few times. The chain has TRBV9 and TRBJ2-2; D is possibly TRBD2 (6 bases). Germline V gene lookup returns CDR1 SGDLS and CDR2 YYNGEE. The CDR3 consists of 15 residues. V was cut by 3 bases and J by 2 bases, with 11 bases left in between. The CDR3 sequence: CASSDRDSNTGELFF. The DNA of the CDR3 is TGTGCCAGCAGCGACCGGGACTCCAACACCGGGGAGCTGTTTTTT.

The rearrangement uses TRBV7-9 and TRBJ2-6, with a weak D call TRBD1 (6 bases). Germline V gene sequence: CDR1 SEHNR, CDR2 FQNEAQ (reference sequence). The CDR3 consists of 16 residues. Trimming left V 5 bases short and J 2 bases short, with 13 bases between. CDR3 amino acids: CASSQGGGPGANVLTF. The CDR3 DNA is TGTGCCAGCAGCCAAGGTGGGGGCCCTGGGGCCAACGTCCTGACTTTC.

The chain uses TRBV6-5 and TRBJ1-2; D possibly corresponds to TRBD1 (5 bases). This CDR3 is built from 13 residues. Germline CDR1 is MNHEY and CDR2 is SVGAGI. V lost 5 bases and J lost 8, with 15 bases in between. This CDR3 is CASSPLGGIGYTF. DNA for the CDR3: TGTGCCAGCAGTCCATTGGGGGGGATAGGCTACACCTTC.

The CDR3 loop is CASSLDTGVPGNTIYF. The DNA of the CDR3 is TGTGCCAGCAGCTTAGATACAGGGGTGCCTGGAAACACCATATATTTT. V usage is TRBV7-6 and J usage is TRBJ1-3, with TRBD1 identical over 7 bases. From germline, CDR1 is SGHVS and CDR2 FNYEAQ. The CDR3 is 16 residues long. V lost 1 base to trimming and J lost 2 bases; unmatched junction nucleotides: 5. The variable domain in full, completed from reference TRBV7-6 and TRBJ1-3, reads GAGVSQSPRYKVTKRGQDVALRCDPISGHVSLYWYRQALGQGPEFLTYFNYEAQQDKSGLPNDRFSAERPEGSISTLTIQRTEQRDSAMYRCASSLDTGVPGNTIYFGEGSWLTVV.

The genes are TRBV28 and TRBJ2-7; 10 nucleotides line up with TRBD1. CDR1 MDHEN and CDR2 SYDVKM come from the germline V gene. This CDR3 region has 13 residues. V trimming: 6 bases; J trimming: 4 bases; junction bases outside the gene matches: 3. CDR3 sequence: CASRDRGSYEQYF. DNA of the CDR3: TGTGCCAGCAGGGACAGGGGGTCGTACGAGCAGTACTTC.

The J gene is TRBJ1-2, the V gene TRBV19, with D possibly TRBD1 on 6 matching bases. Germline CDR1 is LNHDA and CDR2 is SQIVND (reference sequence). The V and J ends lost 6 bases and 6 bases respectively, with 17 bases between them. The CDR3 extends over 14 amino acids. CDR3 bases: TGTGCCAGTAGGCCCAGGGGCCGCCACGATGGCTACACCTTC. Protein: CASRPRGRHDGYTF.

This rearrangement joins TRBV20-1 to TRBJ2-5, with 11 bases identical to TRBD2. CDR1 is DFQATT, CDR2 SNEGSKA, per germline (reference sequence). This CDR3 is built from 15 residues. V was pared by 5 bases and J by 2 bases, with 7 bases of the junction left unmatched. The CDR3 reads CSAGGTSGMQETQYF. As DNA, the CDR3 is TGCAGTGCTGGTGGGACTAGCGGAATGCAAGAGACCCAGTACTTC.

The chain combines TRBV19 with TRBJ1-5, with D perhaps matching TRBD1 (5 bases). Trimming left V 6 bases short and J 7 bases short, with 10 bases between. CDR1 is LNHDA, CDR2 SQIVND, per germline (reference sequence). The CDR3 has 12 residues. The DNA for the CDR3 is TGTGCCAGTAGAGATCGGGGGCAGCCCCAGCATTTT. It translates to CASRDRGQPQHF. Drawing the rest from reference TRBV19 and TRBJ1-5, the complete variable domain is DGGITQSPKYLFRKEGQNVTLSCEQNLNHDAMYWYRQDPGQGLRLIYYSQIVNDFQKGDIAEGYSVSREKKESFPLTVTSAQKNPTAFYLCASRDRGQPQHFGDGTRLSIL.

This clone has a single count. This sequence joins TRBV4-2 and TRBJ1-5, with 7 bases lining up with TRBD1. J was trimmed by 2 bases and V by 4 bases; bases with no gene match: 2. Germline loops: CDR1 LGHNA, CDR2 YNFKEQ. The CDR3 contains 14 residues. The CDR3 protein is CASSPGQGNQPQHF. CDR3 DNA: TGTGCCAGCAGCCCCGGACAGGGCAATCAGCCCCAGCATTTT.

V is TRBV7-9 and J is TRBJ1-2; 10 bases align to TRBD1. The V and J ends lost 3 bases and 8 bases, in that order; junction bases with no gene match: 6. Germline V CDR1 and CDR2: SEHNR, FQNEAQ (reference sequence). CDR3 length: 14 residues. CDR3 coding DNA: TGTGCCAGCAGCTTTCGGACAGGGGGAAAAGGCTACACCTTC. Translated: CASSFRTGGKGYTF. The variable domain in full, with the rest retrieved from reference TRBV7-9 and TRBJ1-2, is DTGVSQNPRHKITKRGQNVTFRCDPISEHNRLYWYRQTLGQGPEFLTYFQNEAQLEKSRLLSDRFSAERPKGSFSTLEIQRTEQGDSAMYLCASSFRTGGKGYTFGSGTRLTVV.

V is TRBV7-3 and J is TRBJ2-7, with 11 bases aligning to TRBD1. The CDR3 covers 16 residues. CDR1 is SGHTA and CDR2 is FQGTGA in the germline V gene. V lost 0 bases and J lost 4; bases outside the gene matches: 5. DNA of the CDR3: TGTGCCAGCAGCTTAACCGGGACAGGGGGAAGATACGAGCAGTACTTC. It is translated as CASSLTGTGGRYEQYF.

V usage is TRBV28 and J usage is TRBJ1-1; D is possibly TRBD1 (5 bases). The CDR3 is made up of 14 amino acids. V lost 4 bases to trimming and J lost 1 base, with 10 bases between them. Germline-derived CDR1 and CDR2 are MDHEN and SYDVKM. The CDR3 DNA is TGTGCCAGCAGTTCGGGCGGACAGAACACTGAAGCTTTCTTT. It yields the protein CASSSGGQNTEAFF.